Below, 23 T cell receptor beta chains from the same sample are listed, as sequenced in a study of T cells in Graves' hyperthyroidism and ophthalmopathy. RNA transcripts were the template for amplifying TCR beta CDR3 regions. Primed by the HTBI set, a first-round RT-PCR was run on the TCR CDR3. Via MiXCR, TCRdb re-called the multiplex PCR reads, giving one row per CDR3 protein. The sample carries about 620,000 distinct CDR3 sequences, around 15% recorded once. Sequencing was performed on blood. These receptors all come from a woman aged 30 to 39 with Graves' hyperthyroidism.

This clonotype was observed many times. The CDR3 bases are TGTGCCTGGGTAGCCGGGACAGGGGGCGAAGAGACCCAGTACTTC. This sequence encodes CAWVAGTGGEETQYF. The J gene is TRBJ2-5, the V gene TRBV30, with 12 bases that match TRBD1. With 5 bases clipped from V and 3 bases from J, the junction kept 7 bases outside the gene matches. Germline V gene sequence: CDR1 GTSNPN, CDR2 SVGIG (reference sequence). CDR3 length: 15 residues.

This clonotype was seen repeatedly, ten times or more. The chain recombines TRBV5-5 with TRBJ2-1; weak D call: TRBD1 (5 bases). Between the trimmed V and J ends, which lost 1 base and 7 bases, there was a span of 9 bases. CDR1 SGHKS and CDR2 YYEKEE come from the germline V gene (reference sequence). The CDR3 contains 13 residues. Here the CDR3 DNA reads TGTGCCAGCAGCTTGCAGGGCGTAAATGAGCAGTTCTTC. As protein: CASSLQGVNEQFF.

Turning to this clonotype: This may stem from a read error, because a much larger clone lies one nucleotide away. The rearrangement uses TRBV2 and TRBJ2-4; D may be TRBD1 (6 bases). Germline-derived CDR1 and CDR2 are SNHLY and FYNNEI. There are 14 residues in the CDR3. The CDR3: CASSDFRGKSIQYF. The CDR3 DNA follows: TGTGCCAGCAGTGACTTCAGGGGAAAAAGCATTCAGTACTTC.

This clonotype came up many times. J is TRBJ1-1 and V is TRBV6-1; 7 positions agree with TRBD1. This CDR3 region has 13 residues. From germline, CDR1 is MNHNS and CDR2 SASEGT. The ends lost 5 bases at V and 7 bases at J; junction bases unmatched: 7. The CDR3 coding sequence is TGTGCCAGCAGTCGCGACAGGGACAATGAAGCTTTCTTT. Amino acid sequence: CASSRDRDNEAFF.

This clonotype was seen many times. This rearrangement joins TRBV2 to TRBJ2-3; 9 bases are shared with TRBD1. J was trimmed by 7 bases and V by 6 bases; bases with no gene match: 8. Germline V gives CDR1 SNHLY, CDR2 FYNNEI. This CDR3 comprises 14 residues. The CDR3 sequence: CASRARDRENTQYF. In DNA, the CDR3 is TGTGCCAGCAGAGCACGGGACAGGGAGAATACGCAGTATTTT.

The rearrangement joins TRBV12-3 or TRBV12-4 to TRBJ2-2; a possible D gene is TRBD1 (5 bases). Trimming removed 10 bases at V and 0 bases at J, with 6 bases between. This CDR3 is 12 amino acids long. The CDR3: CATQANTGELFF. CDR3 coding DNA: TGTGCCACACAGGCGAACACCGGGGAGCTGTTTTTT.

The V call is TRBV4-1, the J call TRBJ2-7; TRBD2 matches at 9 bases. CDR3 length: 16 residues. With 0 bases clipped from V and 7 bases from J, the junction kept 10 bases outside the gene matches. CDR1 and CDR2 (germline): MGHRA, YSYEKL. CDR3 protein: CASSQEISGSPFEQYF. DNA for the CDR3: TGCGCCAGCAGCCAAGAGATTAGCGGGAGCCCCTTTGAGCAGTACTTC.

There are a few counts of this clonotype. The chain employs TRBV2 and TRBJ1-4; D is undetermined. Trimming took 6 bases from V and 5 from J, leaving 10 bases between them. CDR1 SNHLY and CDR2 FYNNEI come from the germline V gene. The CDR3 spans 13 residues. CDR3 nucleotides: TGTGCCAGCAGGATAGGCCCCAATGAAAAACTGTTTTTT. Protein: CASRIGPNEKLFF.

DNA for the CDR3: TGTGCCATCAGTTTTGACAGGGGTCAATACAATGAGCAGTTCTTC. This gives the protein CAISFDRGQYNEQFF. The rearrangement links TRBV10-3 to TRBJ2-1; the match to TRBD1 covers 8 bases. With 5 bases clipped from V and 4 bases from J, the junction kept 7 bases outside the gene matches. CDR1 and CDR2 from the germline V gene are ENHRY and SYGVKD. CDR3 size: 15 residues.

This clonotype was counted many times. This chain connects TRBV28 to TRBJ1-4, with a possible D match to TRBD1 (6 bases). Germline CDR1 MDHEN, CDR2 SYDVKM. CDR3 length: 14 amino acids. Trimming removed 5 bases at V and 6 bases at J, with 13 bases between. The CDR3 sequence is CASSTGILYEKLFF. DNA of the CDR3: TGTGCCAGCAGTACAGGGATCTTGTATGAAAAACTGTTTTTT.

The table lists this clonotype with many counts. This chain joins TRBV7-2 and TRBJ1-2, with 7 positions matching TRBD1. V trimming: 5 bases; J trimming: 6 bases; junction bases outside the gene matches: 15. Germline V gene lookup returns CDR1 SGHTA and CDR2 FQGNSA. This CDR3 is 16 amino acids long. This CDR3 is CASSGTTPTGLHGYTF. The CDR3, as DNA: TGTGCCAGCAGCGGTACCACTCCGACAGGGCTCCATGGCTACACCTTC.

In this sample, this clonotype turned up a few times. A much larger clonotype is one base distant, so this may be a read error. This chain joins TRBV20-1 and TRBJ2-1; D is ambiguous. The CDR3 is 14 residues long. Germline CDR1 reads DFQATT; CDR2 reads SNEGSKA (reference sequence). CDR3 nucleotides: TGCAGTGCTAGCGCGCAACGTGGCTACAATGAGCAGCTCTTC. Its translation: CSASAQRGYNEQLF.

This chain connects TRBV7-9 to TRBJ2-2; 10 bases are shared with TRBD2. With V trimmed by 5 bases and J by 5 bases, 8 bases remained unmatched. The CDR3 runs 16 residues. CDR1 is SEHNR and CDR2 is FQNEAQ in the germline V gene (reference sequence). Here the CDR3 reads CASSLTSGADTGELFF. In DNA form, the CDR3 reads TGTGCCAGCAGCCTCACTAGCGGGGCGGATACCGGGGAGCTGTTTTTT.

The V and J genes are TRBV12-3 or TRBV12-4 and TRBJ2-7; TRBD2 might be the D (6 bases). V was shortened by 5 bases and J by 7 bases, with 15 bases between the two germline ends. CDR3 size: 13 residues. CDR3 residues: CASSTNAGREQYF. DNA for the CDR3: TGTGCCAGCAGTACTAACGCTGGGAGGGAGCAGTACTTC.

As for this clonotype: An end of the junction does not agree with germline; a read error may underlie this. The chain carries TRBV18 and TRBJ1-3, with unresolved D. This CDR3 has 16 residues. Looked up from germline, CDR1 is KGHSH and CDR2 is LQKENI. CDR3 nucleotides: TGTGCCAACTCACCAATTTCGTCTAAATCTGGAAACACCATATATTTT. This codes for CANSPISSKSGNTIYF.

The chain recombines TRBV7-8 with TRBJ1-1; maybe TRBD1 (6 bases). Trimming stripped 4 bases from V and 11 bases from J, with 20 bases between. The CDR3 consists of 14 residues. CDR1 and CDR2 from the germline V gene are SGHVS and FQNEAQ. CDR3 in amino acids: CASSSPWGDNGAFF. In nucleotides, the CDR3 is TGTGCCAGCAGCTCCCCATGGGGGGACAACGGGGCTTTCTTT.

This clonotype was detected ten times or more. The rearrangement joins TRBV28 to TRBJ1-5; 10 nucleotides line up with TRBD1. V was pared by 4 bases and J by 5 bases, with 5 bases of the junction left unmatched. CDR3 size: 15 residues. CDR1 and CDR2 (germline): MDHEN, SYDVKM. The CDR3 sequence is CASSSGTGADQPQHF. The CDR3 DNA reads TGTGCCAGCAGTTCCGGGACAGGGGCGGATCAGCCCCAGCATTTT.

This chain connects TRBV7-9 to TRBJ2-7; D is undetermined. CDR3 length: 13 residues. The germline gives CDR1 SEHNR, CDR2 FQNEAQ (reference sequence). The V end lost 6 bases, the J end lost 1 base, and 10 bases lay between the germline ends. This CDR3 is CASSNGPSYEQYF. The CDR3 nucleotides are TGTGCCAGCAGTAACGGGCCTTCCTACGAGCAGTACTTC.

In its sample, this clonotype was seen many times. CDR3 in amino acids: CASSTSGAGTGATYEQYF. The CDR3 DNA is TGTGCCAGCAGCACTAGTGGGGCCGGGACAGGGGCCACCTACGAGCAGTACTTC. This chain links TRBV7-9 with TRBJ2-7; TRBD1 matches 10 bases. The CDR3 is made up of 18 amino acids. V lost 5 bases and J lost 2; bases outside the gene matches: 15. Per germline, CDR1 SEHNR and CDR2 FQNEAQ (reference sequence).

This clonotype was seen repeatedly, ten times or more. At one of its ends the junction is not consistent with the germline gene, which may arise from a read error. The rearrangement uses TRBV18 and TRBJ1-1, with D possibly TRBD1 on 6 matching bases. The length of the CDR3 is 13 residues. Germline loops: CDR1 KGHSH, CDR2 LQKENI. CDR3 DNA sequence: TGTGCCAGCTCCGAAGGACAGAACACTGAAGCTTCCTTT. It specifies CASSEGQNTEASF.

CDR3 residues: CASITGPVLAGNNNEQFF. The CDR3 DNA sequence: TGCGCCAGCATCACGGGCCCAGTGCTAGCGGGAAATAACAATGAGCAGTTCTTC. The V and J genes are TRBV5-1 and TRBJ2-1; 9 bases agree with TRBD2. The CDR3 extends over 18 amino acids. Germline assignment: CDR1 SGHRS and CDR2 YFSETQ. V was clipped by 6 bases and J by 5 bases; unmatched bases: 18.

In its sample, this clonotype was seen a few times. The chain joins TRBV20-1 to TRBJ2-7, with 10 positions matching TRBD1. CDR1 and CDR2 from the germline V gene are DFQATT and SNEGSKA (reference sequence). J was trimmed by 3 bases and V by 3 bases; bases with no gene match: 5. This CDR3 is built from 14 residues. The DNA for the CDR3 is TGCAGTGCTAGGATGAGGGACAGGGGCTACGAGCAGTACTTC. Amino acids: CSARMRDRGYEQYF.

This clonotype was found once. A much larger clone sits a single nucleotide away, making a read error possible. The rearrangement uses TRBV5-1 and TRBJ2-1; D is tentatively TRBD1 or TRBD2 (5 bases each). V lost 7 bases and J lost 5, with 19 bases in between. Germline-derived CDR1 and CDR2 are SGHRS and YFSETQ. This CDR3 comprises 15 residues. CDR3 DNA: TGCGCCAGCGGCTATGCCCGGGACCGCCACAATGAGCAGTTCTTC. Encoded protein: CASGYARDRHNEQFF.